These 24 T cell receptor beta chains share one sample of origin, sequenced in a study of CD8 T cells in Susac syndrome. After extraction with the RNeasy kit, about 0.45 to 1 ug of the RNA was reverse transcribed using random hexamers. Via MiXCR, TCRdb re-called the immunoSEQ multiplex PCR reads, giving one row per CDR3 protein. The table lists 210,000 or so distinct CDR3 sequences, roughly 93% of them singletons. The sequencing sample was made of CD4+ T cells from PBMCs. These receptors all come from a human donor with Susac syndrome.

The V call is TRBV20-1, the J call TRBJ2-5, with D tentatively TRBD2 (7 bases). V was pared by 5 bases and J by 1 base, with 20 bases between. Germline V lookup: CDR1 DFQATT, CDR2 SNEGSKA (reference sequence). The CDR3 consists of 16 residues. The CDR3 loop reads CSAESQGGVGQETQYF. The DNA of the CDR3 is TGCAGTGCTGAATCACAGGGAGGGGTGGGCCAAGAGACCCAGTACTTC.

This clonotype was found once. The V call is TRBV27, the J call TRBJ2-5; TRBD2 is a possible D gene (5 bases). Germline CDR1 MNHEY, CDR2 SMNVEV (reference sequence). The CDR3 runs to 16 residues. V was shortened by 8 bases and J by 2 bases, with 21 bases between the two germline ends. The CDR3 nucleotides read TGTGCCAGCTCCTGGGCAGCCCACGGGGAGCAAGAGACCCAGTACTTC. It translates to CASSWAAHGEQETQYF.

The chain is built from TRBV6-1 and TRBJ1-3; D not resolved. The germline gives CDR1 MNHNS, CDR2 SASEGT. This CDR3 contains 16 residues. Deletions cut 7 bases from V and 0 bases from J, with 16 bases between. The CDR3 nucleotides are TGTGCCAGCACCACTAGGCGGGGAGCCTCTGGAAACACCATATATTTT. This gives the protein CASTTRRGASGNTIYF.

V usage is TRBV2 and J usage is TRBJ1-4; a weak D match, TRBD1 (5 bases). The CDR3 extends over 15 amino acids. Germline-derived CDR1 and CDR2 are SNHLY and FYNNEI. The V end was cut by 6 bases, the J end by 4 bases, with 15 bases between. The CDR3 reads CASRGQTGLNEKLFF. CDR3 coding DNA: TGTGCCAGCAGGGGGCAAACAGGACTTAATGAAAAACTGTTTTTT. The complete variable domain, with remaining parts taken from reference TRBV2 and TRBJ1-4, reads EPEVTQTPSHQVTQMGQEVILRCVPISNHLYFYWYRQILGQKVEFLVSFYNNEISEKSEIFDDQFSVERPDGSNFTLKIRSTKLEDSAMYFCASRGQTGLNEKLFFGSGTQLSVL.

This clonotype appeared a single time. The chain links TRBV20-1 to TRBJ2-3, with D maybe TRBD2 (6 bases). V was clipped by 6 bases and J by 0 bases, with 13 bases between them. There are 14 residues in the CDR3. Germline V gene sequence: CDR1 DFQATT, CDR2 SNEGSKA (reference sequence). Here the CDR3 DNA reads TGCAGTGCCTCCCCGGGGACTAGCACAGATACGCAGTATTTT. Its translation: CSASPGTSTDTQYF.

The rearrangement joins TRBV7-8 to TRBJ2-5; D is undetermined. The CDR3 covers 13 residues. Germline values: CDR1 SGHVS, CDR2 FQNEAQ. V lost 5 bases and J 3 bases, leaving 10 bases between the germline ends. The CDR3 DNA reads as TGTGCCAGCAGCCTAGAGGACGAAGAGACCCAGTACTTC. It yields the protein CASSLEDEETQYF.

J is TRBJ1-2 and V is TRBV9; no firm D call. Germline loops: CDR1 SGDLS, CDR2 YYNGEE. Trimming cost V 3 bases and J 5 bases, with 11 bases left between them. The length of the CDR3 is 13 residues. CDR3 residues: CASSAGLEYGYTF. CDR3 coding DNA: TGTGCCAGCAGCGCGGGCCTCGAGTATGGCTACACCTTC.

The V and J genes are TRBV3-1 and TRBJ1-2, with 7 positions matching TRBD1. V shed 4 bases, J shed 3 bases, and the junction held 8 bases outside the gene matches. Germline CDR1 is LGHDT and CDR2 is YNNKEL (reference sequence). The CDR3 totals 15 residues. For the CDR3, the DNA is TGTGCCAGCAGCCTAACAGGGGTTCGCGACTATGGCTACACCTTC. Amino acid sequence: CASSLTGVRDYGYTF.

This chain uses TRBV19 with TRBJ2-4, with 7 bases lining up with TRBD1. Trimming at V came to 7 bases and at J to 1 base, leaving 4 bases not matched to a gene. This CDR3 has 14 amino acids. CDR1 is LNHDA, CDR2 SQIVND, per germline (reference sequence). DNA for the CDR3: TGTGCCAGTACTGCGACAGGGGCCAAAAACATTCAGTACTTC. Its translation: CASTATGAKNIQYF.

The chain combines TRBV24-1 with TRBJ2-1; D ambiguous. Germline V gene lookup returns CDR1 KGHDR and CDR2 SFDVKD. V was shortened by 4 bases and J by 5 bases, with 17 bases between the two germline ends. The CDR3 runs to 16 residues. The CDR3, as DNA: TGTGCCACCAGTGACAGAACCTCCGTGGGCAACAATGAGCAGTTCTTC. Residues: CATSDRTSVGNNEQFF.

The J gene is TRBJ2-1, the V gene TRBV7-8, with 8 bases lining up with TRBD2. V lost 2 bases and J lost 2; bases outside the gene matches: 5. Germline loops: CDR1 SGHVS, CDR2 FQNEAQ. CDR3 length: 16 residues. The CDR3 spells CASSLYGGGTYNEQFF. The CDR3 region has the DNA TGTGCCAGCAGCTTATACGGCGGGGGGACCTACAATGAGCAGTTCTTC.

The rearrangement joins TRBV6-6 to TRBJ2-5; D is uncertain. The CDR3 runs to 15 residues. From germline, CDR1 is MNHNY and CDR2 SVGAGI (reference sequence). Trimming pared 7 bases from V and 2 bases from J, leaving 17 bases between. The CDR3 protein is CASNLTPSPQETQYF. In DNA, the CDR3 is TGTGCCAGCAACCTCACGCCCAGCCCTCAAGAGACCCAGTACTTC.

The chain employs TRBV5-1 and TRBJ2-5, with 10 nucleotides matching TRBD2. With V trimmed by 7 bases and J by 5 bases, 17 bases remained unmatched. Germline values: CDR1 SGHRS, CDR2 YFSETQ. The CDR3 is 17 residues long. The chain's CDR3 is CASPKAGGPRLYETQYF. CDR3 coding DNA: TGCGCCAGCCCTAAAGCGGGGGGGCCGAGGTTGTACGAGACCCAGTACTTC.

This rearrangement joins TRBV20-1 to TRBJ2-3, with D possibly being TRBD1 (6 bases). V was cut by 4 bases and J by 2 bases, with 16 bases left in between. Germline-derived CDR1 and CDR2 are DFQATT and SNEGSKA (reference sequence). The CDR3 loop spans 15 amino acids. CDR3 sequence: CSATRDTGLTDTQYF. Here the CDR3 DNA reads TGCAGTGCTACCCGGGACACCGGACTCACAGATACGCAGTATTTT.

The chain has TRBV13 and TRBJ2-3; TRBD1 is a possible D gene (5 bases). The V end lost 4 bases, the J end lost 2 bases, and 19 bases lay between the germline ends. This CDR3 is built from 17 residues. Per the germline V gene, CDR1 is PRHDT and CDR2 is FYEKMQ (reference sequence). CDR3 coding DNA: TGTGCCAGCAGCTCTCCTCGCGTACAGGCGTCCACAGATACGCAGTATTTT. This codes for CASSSPRVQASTDTQYF.

This clonotype showed up just once. The V and J genes are TRBV20-1 and TRBJ1-2; TRBD1 aligns across 7 bases. Germline V gene data show CDR1 as DFQATT and CDR2 as SNEGSKA (reference sequence). This CDR3 comprises 13 residues. V was clipped by 6 bases and J by 12 bases; unmatched bases: 16. CDR3 sequence: CSAERSGGLLDTF. DNA for the CDR3: TGCAGTGCGGAGAGGTCAGGGGGATTGCTCGACACCTTC.

The J gene is TRBJ2-7, the V gene TRBV6-2 or TRBV6-3; 7 bases map to TRBD1. The V segment lost 7 bases and the J segment 2 bases; nucleotides outside the gene matches: 8. Germline-derived CDR1 and CDR2 are MNHEY and SVGEGT. The CDR3 spans 14 residues. CDR3 amino acids: CASIPTGRAYEQYF. In nucleotides, the CDR3 is TGTGCCAGCATCCCGACAGGGCGAGCCTACGAGCAGTACTTC.

A note on this clonotype: The germline gene is not matched at one end of the junction; a read error may be the cause. This sequence joins TRBV12-3 or TRBV12-4 and TRBJ2-5; 10 nucleotides align to TRBD2. This CDR3 contains 14 residues. DNA of the CDR3: TGTGCCAGCAGCTTAGCGGGGGGCTTGGAGACCCAGTACTTC. It encodes CASSLAGGLETQYF.

V is TRBV27 and J is TRBJ1-2, with D possibly TRBD1 on 5 matching bases. The germline V and J ends were trimmed by 4 bases and 4 bases, with 22 bases remaining between them. The CDR3 has 17 residues. Germline V lookup: CDR1 MNHEY, CDR2 SMNVEV (reference sequence). CDR3 nucleotide sequence: TGTGCCAGCAGTTCGAATGCGGGACCGACGTTGGCCTATGGCTACACCTTC. It specifies CASSSNAGPTLAYGYTF.

The J gene is TRBJ1-2, the V gene TRBV4-2; D remains ambiguous. Germline lookup yields CDR1 LGHNA and CDR2 YNFKEQ. With 1 base removed from V and 1 base from J, the gap between germline ends came to 10 bases. The CDR3 spans 15 residues. CDR3 DNA sequence: TGTGCCAGCAGCCAAGCCGGCAGTGTTAACTATGGCTACACCTTC. Encoded protein: CASSQAGSVNYGYTF.

The chain carries TRBV5-4 and TRBJ2-3; D possibly matches TRBD1 or TRBD2 (5 bases each). Germline V CDR1 and CDR2: SGHNT, YYREEE (reference sequence). The CDR3 sequence is 16 residues long. V was cut by 4 bases and J by 4 bases, with 19 bases left in between. CDR3 amino acids: CASSNPGTLGADTQYF. The CDR3 region has the DNA TGTGCCAGCAGCAACCCCGGGACCCTCGGGGCAGATACGCAGTATTTT. Based on the CDR3 plus reference TRBV5-4 and TRBJ2-3, the full variable domain is ETGVTQSPTHLIKTRGQQVTLRCSSQSGHNTVSWYQQALGQGPQFIFQYYREEENGRGNFPPRFSGLQFPNYSSELNVNALELDDSALYLCASSNPGTLGADTQYFGPGTRLTVL.

The chain carries TRBV24-1 and TRBJ1-5, with 10 bases lining up with TRBD1. Germline loops: CDR1 KGHDR, CDR2 SFDVKD. J lost 4 bases, V lost 4 bases, and 6 bases had no gene match. This CDR3 is 16 amino acids long. The DNA of the CDR3 is TGTGCCACCAGTGAGGACCCGGGACAGGGGAATCAGCCCCAGCATTTT. This codes for CATSEDPGQGNQPQHF.

This clonotype was observed once. The CDR3 loop is CASSLEGQPIYGYTF. DNA for the CDR3: TGCGCCAGCAGCTTAGAGGGACAGCCTATCTATGGCTACACCTTC. The chain has TRBV5-1 and TRBJ1-2; 7 nucleotides align to TRBD1. Germline V lookup: CDR1 SGHRS, CDR2 YFSETQ. Trimming cost V 2 bases and J 4 bases; bases outside gene matches: 8. The CDR3 runs to 15 residues.

This chain connects TRBV30 to TRBJ1-1; D is unresolved. The CDR3 totals 13 residues. The germline V and J ends were trimmed by 0 bases and 1 base, with 6 bases remaining between them. The germline V gene has CDR1 GTSNPN and CDR2 SVGIG (reference sequence). The CDR3 loop is CAWSVPENTEAFF. CDR3 bases: TGTGCCTGGAGTGTCCCGGAGAACACTGAAGCTTTCTTT.